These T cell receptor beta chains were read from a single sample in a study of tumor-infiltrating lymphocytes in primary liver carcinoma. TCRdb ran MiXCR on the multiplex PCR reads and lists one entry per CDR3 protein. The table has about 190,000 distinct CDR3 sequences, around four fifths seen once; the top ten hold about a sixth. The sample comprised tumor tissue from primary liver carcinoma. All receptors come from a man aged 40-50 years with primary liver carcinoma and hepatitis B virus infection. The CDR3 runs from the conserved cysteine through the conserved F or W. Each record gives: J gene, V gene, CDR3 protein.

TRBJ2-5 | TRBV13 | CARSLRGVGRGQETQYF
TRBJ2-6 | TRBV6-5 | CASRRPWAGLLYGANVLTF
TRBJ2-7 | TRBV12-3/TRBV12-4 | CASILMGGLRPYEQYF
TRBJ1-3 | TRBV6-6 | CASSSQGGNTIYF
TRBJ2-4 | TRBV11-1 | CASSFYGTSGTKDIQYF
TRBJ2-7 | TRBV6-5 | CASIGLAGGEHYF
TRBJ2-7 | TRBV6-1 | CVSSGQGANEQYF
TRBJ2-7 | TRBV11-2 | CASSLRWTRKNEKYF
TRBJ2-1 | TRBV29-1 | CSVEGMGLGNEQSF
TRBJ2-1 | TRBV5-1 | CARSVTWTSSGNEQFF
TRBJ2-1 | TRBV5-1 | CASSSLQDNEQFF
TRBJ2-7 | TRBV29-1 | CSAMTSGTGTPYVQYF
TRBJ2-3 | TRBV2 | CASCEARARQYF
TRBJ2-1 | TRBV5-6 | CASSLYSAGIGDEQFF
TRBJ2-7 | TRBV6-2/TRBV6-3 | CTSSAPGQSYEQYF
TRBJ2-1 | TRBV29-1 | CIVKDGGEQFF
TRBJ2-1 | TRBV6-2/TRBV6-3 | CATSYSRDRSSNEQFF
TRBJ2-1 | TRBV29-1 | CSGGTSGFNEQSF
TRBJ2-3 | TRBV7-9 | CASSLVGVTSTDTQYF
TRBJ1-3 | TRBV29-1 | CGVEPPLEGNTIYF
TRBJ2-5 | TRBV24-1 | CATSVAEMGTQYF
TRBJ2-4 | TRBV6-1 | CASILLGAGGHQNIQYF
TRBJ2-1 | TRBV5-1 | CASSSSGGYNEHFF
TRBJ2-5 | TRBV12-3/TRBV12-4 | CASTSRVPGTQYF
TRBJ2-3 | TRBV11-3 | CASKFSGRRTDAQYF
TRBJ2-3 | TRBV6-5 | CASSLTGPDSTDTQYF
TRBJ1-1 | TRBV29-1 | CSGGQEGNHNTEALF
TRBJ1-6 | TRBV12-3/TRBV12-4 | CASSHGTERSPLHF
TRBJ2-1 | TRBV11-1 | CASSPRVADSYNEQFF
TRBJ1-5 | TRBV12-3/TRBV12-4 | CASSPRGQSQQPQHF
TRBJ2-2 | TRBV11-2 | CATMITATWTVGTGGLFF
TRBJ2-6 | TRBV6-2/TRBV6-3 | CASRGRFPSGANVLTF
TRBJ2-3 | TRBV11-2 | CASSSGLAGVLGTKYF
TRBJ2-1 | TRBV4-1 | CAISQLGTGSYHERFF
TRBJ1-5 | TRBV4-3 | CAISQDRRGQPQHF
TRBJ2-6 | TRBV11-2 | CASSMGGDKCISLSGANVLTF
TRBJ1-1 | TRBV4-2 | CASCTNQRGAEAFF
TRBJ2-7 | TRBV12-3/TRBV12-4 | CAISHGGLKQYF
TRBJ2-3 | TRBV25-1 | CASSEKGLTNTQFF
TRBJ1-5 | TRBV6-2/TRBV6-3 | CASSYREDRNQSQHF
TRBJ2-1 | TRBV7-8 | CASSLLEGGPVSNEQFF
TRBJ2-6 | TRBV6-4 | CASSDLPGANVLTF
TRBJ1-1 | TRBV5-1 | CASSLVSGSGEAFF
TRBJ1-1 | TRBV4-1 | CASSQVNTGTEAFF
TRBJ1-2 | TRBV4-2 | CVSSQAEAGRNHGYTF
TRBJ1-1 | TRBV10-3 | CAISESPRSNTEPFF